Listed below are T cell receptor beta chains from one sample, sequenced in a study of response to subunit inactivated influenza vaccine. Each CDR3 protein is one row after TCRdb ran MiXCR on the RT-PCR reads. Of roughly 670,000 distinct CDR3 sequences detected, 14% appear once; the ten largest clones hold less than 8.5%. Sample: PBMCs from blood, taken 14 to 15 days before vaccination. The receptors shown here come from a man aged 45-65 years who received an inactivated influenza vaccine. Each CDR3 is given with its conserved first and last residue. A D gene is named only where the DNA matches it firmly. Clone size appears in some rows only: once, few, many, or a class for an expanded clone.

size	V	D	J	DNA	CDR3
few	TRBV27	-	TRBJ2-6	TGTGCCAGCAGTTTCATCACCCCAATCGAGGAGGGTAGCTCTGGGGCCAACGTCCTGACTTTC	CASSFITPIEEGSSGANVLTF
-	TRBV30	-	TRBJ2-7	TGTGCCTGGATAGGGGGGCCCTACGAGCAGTACTTC	CAWIGGPYEQYF
-	TRBV7-9	TRBD1	TRBJ2-3	TGTGCCAGCAGCTACCCGGACAGGGCGGGGAGCACAGATACGCAGTATTTT	CASSYPDRAGSTDTQYF
few	TRBV5-1	TRBD1	TRBJ2-1	TGCGCCAGCAGCAGGACCGGGACAGGGGGAGGCTACAATGAGCAGTTCTTC	CASSRTGTGGGYNEQFF
-	TRBV12-3/TRBV12-4	-	TRBJ2-1	TGTGCCAGCAGCCCCGGGGTGGGGCAGTACAATGAGCAGTTCTTC	CASSPGVGQYNEQFF
-	TRBV11-1	-	TRBJ2-1	TGTGCCAGCAGTTACATTAAAACGTCCAATCTTCGAGACAATGAGCAGTTCTTC	CASSYIKTSNLRDNEQFF
few	TRBV28	-	TRBJ2-7	TGTGCCAGCACCCCCCCAGCCGGGACGGCAGCCTACGAGCAGTACTTC	CASTPPAGTAAYEQYF
-	TRBV12-3/TRBV12-4	-	TRBJ1-1	TGTGCCAGCAGTTTAGAACGAAAGAGCGAAGCTTTCTTT	CASSLERKSEAFF
few	TRBV5-1	-	TRBJ2-1	TGCGCCAGCAGCTTTAACGGAGACAATGAGCAGTTCTTC	CASSFNGDNEQFF
-	TRBV5-1	-	TRBJ2-3	TGCGCCAGCAGCGTTAGACAGAGCACAGATACGCAGTATTTT	CASSVRQSTDTQYF
once	TRBV7-9	-	TRBJ2-1	TGTGCCAGCAGCTTTGAGATGGACAATGAGCAGTTCTTC	CASSFEMDNEQFF
-	TRBV5-1	TRBD2	TRBJ2-1	TGCGCCAGCAGCCAACTAGCGGGGGGGCTCAATGAGCAGTTCTTC	CASSQLAGGLNEQFF
few	TRBV28	TRBD1	TRBJ2-2	TGTGCCAGCAGTTCCATAGGGACAGGGAGCCCCGGGGAGCTGTTTTTT	CASSSIGTGSPGELFF
few	TRBV7-2	TRBD1	TRBJ2-7	TGTGCCAGCAGCTTGCGGGGACAGGGTAGGGTAGTGGGAACCTACGAGCAGTACTTC	CASSLRGQGRVVGTYEQYF
-	TRBV7-2	TRBD2	TRBJ2-5	TGTGCCAGCAGCAAAGCGGGAACCCAAGAGACCCAGTACTTC	CASSKAGTQETQYF
-	TRBV5-1	TRBD1	TRBJ1-2	TGCGCCAGCAGTCGCACAGGGGACACTAACTATGGCTACACCTTC	CASSRTGDTNYGYTF
few	TRBV5-1	TRBD1	TRBJ1-6	TGCGCCAGCAGCTCGTCCCGGGACAGGGGATCACCCCTCCACTTT	CASSSSRDRGSPLHF
few	TRBV3-1	TRBD1	TRBJ2-7	TGTGCCAGCAGAACAGGGGGCGCCCCGGGGGAGCAGTACTTC	CASRTGGAPGEQYF
few	TRBV29-1	-	TRBJ2-7	TGCAGCGTTGTGGGGGAAGGTGGGTACGAGCAGTACTTC	CSVVGEGGYEQYF
many	TRBV9	-	TRBJ2-2	TGTGCCAGCAGCGTAGAAGGCATCGGGGAGCTGTTTTTT	CASSVEGIGELFF
-	TRBV19	-	TRBJ2-2	TGTGCCAGTACCGCAAGAAAGGACAGACTGGCCGGGGAGCTGTTTTTT	CASTARKDRLAGELFF
-	TRBV7-9	TRBD2	TRBJ2-3	TGTGCCAGCAGCTCGGGACTAGCGGGAAGGGATACGCAGTATTTT	CASSSGLAGRDTQYF